These 23 T cell receptor beta chains were sequenced from one sample in a study of T cell changes during pregnancy in multiple sclerosis. Measured with immunoSEQ multiplex PCR; TCRdb has only the in-frame clones, and not every one. The data show about 41,000 clones, with roughly 90% seen just once and roughly 7.2% held by the top ten. Sample: CD8+ T cells from peripheral blood mononuclear cells, taken in the third trimester of pregnancy. These receptors were collected from a female donor with multiple sclerosis, enrolled in a pregnancy study.

This chain links TRBV27 with TRBJ2-5; no reliable D call. The V end lost 5 bases, the J end lost 4 bases, and 14 bases lay between the germline ends. This CDR3 region has 14 residues. Germline assignment: CDR1 MNHEY and CDR2 SMNVEV (reference sequence). CDR3 in amino acids: CASSPLYPPETQYF. In DNA form, the CDR3 reads TGTGCCAGCAGTCCCCTCTACCCTCCAGAGACCCAGTACTTC.

The chain carries TRBV19 and TRBJ1-5; D not resolved. From germline, CDR1 is LNHDA and CDR2 SQIVND (reference sequence). The CDR3 is 14 amino acids. The V end lost 4 bases, the J end lost 0 bases, and 7 bases lay between the germline ends. The CDR3 DNA sequence: TGTGCCAGTAGTACAGAGTATAGCAATCAGCCCCAGCATTTT. It codes for CASSTEYSNQPQHF.

The chain combines TRBV6-4 with TRBJ2-3; the D gene is possibly TRBD2 (6 bases). Germline V gives CDR1 MRHNA, CDR2 SNTAGT. This CDR3 has 14 amino acids. The germline V and J ends were trimmed by 6 bases and 0 bases, with 10 bases remaining between them. CDR3 in amino acids: CASSGGTSTDTQYF. In DNA, the CDR3 is TGTGCCAGCAGCGGGGGAACTAGCACAGATACGCAGTATTTT.

CDR3 sequence: CASSLELRDTQYF. The CDR3 DNA sequence: TGTGCCAGCAGCTTAGAATTACGGGATACGCAGTATTTT. The chain links TRBV11-2 to TRBJ2-3; D uncertain. The CDR3 has 13 residues. CDR1 SGHAT and CDR2 FQNNGV come from the germline V gene. Between the trimmed V and J ends, which lost 0 bases and 6 bases, there was a span of 7 bases.

J is TRBJ2-7 and V is TRBV6-1; 9 bases map to TRBD1. CDR1 is MNHNS and CDR2 is SASEGT in the germline V gene. After removal of 3 bases from V and 1 base from J, the junction contained 7 bases not matched to a gene. The CDR3 loop spans 16 amino acids. The CDR3 spells CASSDIPGQGSYEQYF. CDR3 sequence (DNA): TGTGCCAGCAGTGACATACCGGGACAGGGATCCTACGAGCAGTACTTC.

The chain has TRBV28 and TRBJ1-1; D is perhaps TRBD1 (6 bases). The CDR3 runs to 13 residues. Germline assignment: CDR1 MDHEN and CDR2 SYDVKM. The V end lost 5 bases, the J end lost 4 bases, and 11 bases lay between the germline ends. The CDR3 sequence is CASSRGAGTEAFF. CDR3 nucleotide sequence: TGTGCCAGCAGTCGGGGGGCGGGCACTGAAGCTTTCTTT.

This chain connects TRBV11-3 to TRBJ1-3; D not certain. Germline CDR1 SGHNT, CDR2 YENEEA. The CDR3 consists of 12 residues. V lost 5 bases to trimming and J lost 2 bases, with 4 bases between them. As DNA, the CDR3 is TGTGCCAGCAGCCCTACTGGAAACACCATATATTTT. Translation: CASSPTGNTIYF.

The rearrangement links TRBV15 to TRBJ1-1; a weak D match, TRBD1 (6 bases). CDR3 length: 14 amino acids. V lost 5 bases to trimming and J lost 0 bases, with 10 bases between them. Germline V gene lookup returns CDR1 LNHNV and CDR2 YYDKDF (reference sequence). The DNA of the CDR3 is TGTGCCACCAGCCTGGACAGCCTGAACACTGAAGCTTTCTTT. It specifies CATSLDSLNTEAFF.

V and J are TRBV11-1 and TRBJ1-1; tentatively, D is TRBD1 (5 bases). Trimming took 1 base from V and 7 from J, leaving 10 bases between them. The CDR3 is 13 amino acids. Germline values: CDR1 SGHAT, CDR2 FQDESV (reference sequence). The CDR3 bases are TGTGCCAGCAGCTTAGGCAGGGTCGGTGAAGCTTTCTTT. Translated: CASSLGRVGEAFF.

This chain joins TRBV11-3 and TRBJ2-7; no definite D call. The CDR3 spans 12 residues. Trimming shortened V by 1 base and J by 2 bases, and 3 bases separated the two germline ends. Per germline, CDR1 SGHNT and CDR2 YENEEA. CDR3 residues: CASSLVTYEQYF. In nucleotides, the CDR3 is TGTGCCAGCAGCTTAGTCACCTACGAGCAGTACTTC.

The chain uses TRBV27 and TRBJ2-3; 8 positions match TRBD2. After removal of 2 bases from V and 5 bases from J, the junction contained 6 bases not matched to a gene. The germline gives CDR1 MNHEY, CDR2 SMNVEV (reference sequence). This CDR3 is 15 amino acids long. CDR3 sequence: CASSLLSGRGDTQYF. As DNA, the CDR3 is TGTGCCAGCAGTTTACTGAGCGGGAGAGGAGATACGCAGTATTTT.

V and J are TRBV6-5 and TRBJ2-3; 9 nucleotides match TRBD1. This CDR3 is built from 16 residues. Germline CDR1 reads MNHEY; CDR2 reads SVGAGI. Unmatched junction bases numbered 6, after V lost 2 bases and J lost 3 bases. This chain's CDR3 is CASSYASTGGTDTQYF. The CDR3 DNA reads TGTGCCAGCAGTTACGCCTCGACAGGGGGGACAGATACGCAGTATTTT.

The rearrangement uses TRBV4-1 and TRBJ2-7, with 9 bases matching TRBD1. CDR1 is MGHRA and CDR2 is YSYEKL in the germline V gene. The J segment lost 4 bases and the V segment lost 3 bases, leaving 13 bases of the junction unmatched. The length of the CDR3 is 17 residues. The CDR3 loop reads CASSHSQGAQMVYEQYF. In DNA form, the CDR3 reads TGCGCCAGCAGCCATTCACAGGGGGCTCAAATGGTGTACGAGCAGTACTTC.

The chain joins TRBV6-6 to TRBJ1-4; tentatively, D is TRBD1 (6 bases). Germline lookup yields CDR1 MNHNY and CDR2 SVGAGI (reference sequence). The CDR3 extends over 12 amino acids. Trimming shortened V by 7 bases and J by 8 bases, and 11 bases separated the two germline ends. The CDR3 DNA reads TGTGCCAGCACATCAGGGGAAGAAAAACTGTTTTTT. Amino acid sequence: CASTSGEEKLFF.

The genes are TRBV18 and TRBJ1-2, with D possibly TRBD1 on 6 matching bases. In germline, CDR1 is KGHSH, CDR2 LQKENI. The CDR3 extends over 13 amino acids. Trimming stripped 3 bases from V and 5 bases from J, with 10 bases between. The CDR3 here is CASSPRTVYGYTF. The DNA of the CDR3 is TGTGCCAGCTCACCCCGGACAGTGTATGGCTACACCTTC.

This clone was seen just once. The rearrangement uses TRBV5-6 and TRBJ1-2; 7 positions match TRBD1. CDR1 and CDR2 (germline): SGHDT, YYEEEE. CDR3 size: 15 residues. J gave up 0 bases and V 0 bases, and 2 bases lay outside the gene matches. CDR3 sequence: CASSLEQGSNYGYTF. As DNA, the CDR3 is TGTGCCAGCAGCTTGGAACAGGGGTCTAACTATGGCTACACCTTC. Filled out from reference TRBV5-6 and TRBJ1-2, the complete variable domain reads DAGVTQSPTHLIKTRGQQVTLRCSPKSGHDTVSWYQQALGQGPQFIFQYYEEEERQRGNFPDRFSGHQFPNYSSELNVNALLLGDSALYLCASSLEQGSNYGYTFGSGTRLTVV.

The chain has TRBV6-1 and TRBJ2-5; TRBD1 might be the D (6 bases). This CDR3 region has 15 residues. V lost 1 base, J lost 5 bases, and 14 bases lay in between. Germline-derived CDR1 and CDR2 are MNHNS and SASEGT. For the CDR3, the DNA is TGTGCCAGCAGTGAAGTCGGACAGCCAGGGGAGACCCAGTACTTC. Its translation is CASSEVGQPGETQYF.

The chain carries TRBV7-8 and TRBJ2-7; no clear D gene. CDR3 length: 15 amino acids. The germline CDR1 and CDR2 sequences are SGHVS and FQNEAQ. V was shortened by 4 bases and J by 7 bases, with 20 bases between the two germline ends. The CDR3 sequence: CASSYQDGTSWEQYF. The CDR3 DNA is TGTGCCAGCAGCTACCAGGATGGCACGTCGTGGGAGCAGTACTTC.

This clone was counted only a few times. CDR3 sequence: CASSLRSGGTYEQYF. As DNA, the CDR3 is TGTGCCAGCAGCTTGAGGTCGGGGGGAACCTACGAGCAGTACTTC. The chain employs TRBV5-5 and TRBJ2-7; 7 bases map to TRBD2. The germline V gene encodes CDR1 SGHKS and CDR2 YYEKEE (reference sequence). Trimming took 1 base from V and 2 from J; bases not matched to a gene: 6. The CDR3 is 15 amino acids.

The chain combines TRBV13 with TRBJ2-1, with 7 nucleotides matching TRBD1. Germline V gene lookup returns CDR1 PRHDT and CDR2 FYEKMQ (reference sequence). There are 17 residues in the CDR3. V gave up 5 bases and J gave up 7 bases; unmatched junction bases: 17. The CDR3 sequence: CASSPGFEAGGGNEQFF. DNA for the CDR3: TGTGCCAGCAGCCCCGGGTTTGAGGCAGGGGGTGGAAATGAGCAGTTCTTC. The whole variable domain, remainder taken from reference TRBV13 and TRBJ2-1, is AAGVIQSPRHLIKEKRETATLKCYPIPRHDTVYWYQQGPGQDPQFLISFYEKMQSDKGSIPDRFSAQQFSDYHSELNMSSLELGDSALYFCASSPGFEAGGGNEQFFGPGTRLTVL.

The V gene is TRBV15, the J gene TRBJ2-1, with 7 bases aligning to TRBD1. The CDR3 runs to 15 residues. Trimming took 6 bases from V and 0 from J; bases not matched to a gene: 5. Germline V gene data show CDR1 as LNHNV and CDR2 as YYDKDF (reference sequence). This CDR3 reads CATRMTGSSYNEQFF. The CDR3 nucleotides are TGTGCCACCAGAATGACAGGGTCCTCCTACAATGAGCAGTTCTTC.

CDR3 sequence reads: CASSLATGTTYEQYF. CDR3 nucleotide sequence: TGTGCCAGCAGCTTAGCAACAGGTACGACCTACGAGCAGTACTTC. The rearrangement links TRBV11-2 to TRBJ2-7; a weak D match, TRBD1 (5 bases). The CDR3 is made up of 15 amino acids. Trimming removed 1 base at V and 2 bases at J, with 12 bases between. Germline CDR1 and CDR2: SGHAT and FQNNGV.

This chain uses TRBV4-3 with TRBJ2-5, with D perhaps TRBD2 (6 bases). Trimming cost V 0 bases and J 5 bases, with 10 bases left between them. In germline, CDR1 is LGHNA, CDR2 YSLEER. The CDR3 consists of 14 residues. The chain's CDR3 is CASSQDGGSETQYF. The CDR3 coding sequence is TGCGCCAGCAGCCAAGATGGAGGGTCCGAGACCCAGTACTTC.